The T cell receptor beta chain under discussion was sequenced for a study of cytomegalovirus exposure and HLA in healthy donors. Overall study results and limits: Specificity for CMV antigens was confirmed in vitro for a few of the CMV-associated chains.

Concerning this clone: Antigen unknown.

PCR amplification relied on 60 Vbeta primers (plus 13 Jbeta primers). The protocol was immunoSEQ multiplex PCR, while the TCRdb copy is restricted to in-frame clones and leaves out a portion. The data include 140,000 to 150,000 clones; the top ten clones carry around 1.6%. V trimming: 0 bases; J trimming: 6 bases; junction bases outside the gene matches: 11. The CDR3 is made up of 16 amino acids. From germline, CDR1 is SGDLS and CDR2 YYNGEE. The genes are TRBV9 and TRBJ2-7; 8 positions match TRBD2. The sequence was obtained from a woman aged 50 to 60 in good health and CMV-seronegative. The sample consisted of PBMCs. This CDR3 is CASSVDSGTPFSEQYF. The CDR3 DNA sequence: TGTGCCAGCAGCGTAGATAGCGGGACACCCTTCAGCGAGCAGTACTTC.